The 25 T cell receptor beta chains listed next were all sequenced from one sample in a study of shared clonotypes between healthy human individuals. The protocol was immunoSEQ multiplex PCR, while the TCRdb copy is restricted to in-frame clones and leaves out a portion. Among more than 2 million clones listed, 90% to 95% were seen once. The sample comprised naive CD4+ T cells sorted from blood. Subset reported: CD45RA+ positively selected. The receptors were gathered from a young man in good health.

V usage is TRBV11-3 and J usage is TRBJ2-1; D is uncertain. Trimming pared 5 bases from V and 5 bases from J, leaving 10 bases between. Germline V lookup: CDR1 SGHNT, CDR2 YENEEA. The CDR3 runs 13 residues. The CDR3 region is CASSTHEDNEQFF. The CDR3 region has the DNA TGTGCCAGCAGCACTCACGAGGACAATGAGCAGTTCTTC.

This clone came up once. The CDR3 nucleotides are TGTGCCAGCAGTTTGCTGCGAGGGCCGGCCAAAAACATTCAGTACTTC. Translated: CASSLLRGPAKNIQYF. V is TRBV6-5 and J is TRBJ2-4; D possibly corresponds to TRBD2 (5 bases). Germline V lookup: CDR1 MNHEY, CDR2 SVGAGI. The CDR3 totals 16 residues. Trimming removed 4 bases from V and 1 base from J, with 14 bases in between.

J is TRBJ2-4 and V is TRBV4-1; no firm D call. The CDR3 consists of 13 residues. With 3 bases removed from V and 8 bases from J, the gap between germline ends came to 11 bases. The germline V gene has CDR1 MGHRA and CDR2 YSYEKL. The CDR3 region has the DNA TGCGCCAGCAGCCAGGGTTTCCGGGACATTCAGTACTTC. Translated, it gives CASSQGFRDIQYF.

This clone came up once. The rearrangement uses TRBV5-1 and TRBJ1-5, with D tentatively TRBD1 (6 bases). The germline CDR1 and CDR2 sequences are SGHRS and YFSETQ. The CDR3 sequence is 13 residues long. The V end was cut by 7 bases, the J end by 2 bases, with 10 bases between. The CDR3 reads CASSRGGNQPQHF. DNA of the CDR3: TGCGCCAGCTCTAGGGGGGGCAATCAGCCCCAGCATTTT.

The CDR3 spells CASSLVGQGNEKLFF. In DNA, the CDR3 is TGCGCCAGCAGCTTGGTTGGACAGGGGAATGAAAAACTGTTTTTT. V gene TRBV5-1 combines with J gene TRBJ1-4; TRBD1 aligns across 9 bases. Germline values: CDR1 SGHRS, CDR2 YFSETQ. This CDR3 contains 15 residues. V shed 0 bases and J 5 bases; nucleotides not matched to a gene: 2.

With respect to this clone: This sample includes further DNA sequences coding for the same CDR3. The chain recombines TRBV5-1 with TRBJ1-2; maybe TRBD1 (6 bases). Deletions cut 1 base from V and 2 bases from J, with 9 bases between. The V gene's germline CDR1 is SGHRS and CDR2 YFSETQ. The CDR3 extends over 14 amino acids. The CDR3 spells CASSLTGANYGYTF. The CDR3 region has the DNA TGCGCCAGCAGCTTGACGGGGGCGAACTATGGCTACACCTTC.

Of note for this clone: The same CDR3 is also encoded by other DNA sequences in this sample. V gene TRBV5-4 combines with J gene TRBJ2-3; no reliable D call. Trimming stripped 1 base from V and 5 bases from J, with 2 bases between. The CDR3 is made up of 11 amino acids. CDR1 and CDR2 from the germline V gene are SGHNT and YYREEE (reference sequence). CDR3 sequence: CASSLLDTQYF. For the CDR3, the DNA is TGTGCCAGCAGCTTGTTAGATACGCAGTATTTT.

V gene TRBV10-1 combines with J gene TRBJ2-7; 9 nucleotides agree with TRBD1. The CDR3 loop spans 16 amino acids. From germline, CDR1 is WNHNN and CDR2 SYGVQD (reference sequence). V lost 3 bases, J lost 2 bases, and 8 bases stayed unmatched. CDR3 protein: CASSDSGQGHTYEQYF. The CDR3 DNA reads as TGCGCCAGCAGTGACTCCGGACAGGGGCACACCTACGAGCAGTACTTC.

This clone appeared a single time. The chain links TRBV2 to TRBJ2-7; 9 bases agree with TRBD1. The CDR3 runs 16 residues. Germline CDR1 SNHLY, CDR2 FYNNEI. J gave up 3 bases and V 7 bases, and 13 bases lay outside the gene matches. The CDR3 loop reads CASKRAPGQGIYEQYF. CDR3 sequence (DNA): TGTGCCAGCAAAAGGGCACCGGGACAGGGTATCTACGAGCAGTACTTC.

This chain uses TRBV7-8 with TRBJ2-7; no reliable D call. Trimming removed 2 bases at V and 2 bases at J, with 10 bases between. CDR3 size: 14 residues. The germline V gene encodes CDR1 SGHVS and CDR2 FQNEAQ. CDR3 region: CASSLMANPYEQYF. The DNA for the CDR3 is TGTGCCAGCAGCTTAATGGCTAACCCCTACGAGCAGTACTTC.

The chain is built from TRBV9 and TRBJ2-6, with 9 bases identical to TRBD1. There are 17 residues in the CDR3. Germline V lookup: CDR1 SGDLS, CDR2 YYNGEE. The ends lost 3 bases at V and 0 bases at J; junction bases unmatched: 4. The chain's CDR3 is CASSAQGAVSGANVLTF. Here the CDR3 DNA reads TGTGCCAGCAGCGCACAGGGGGCGGTCTCTGGGGCCAACGTCCTGACTTTC.

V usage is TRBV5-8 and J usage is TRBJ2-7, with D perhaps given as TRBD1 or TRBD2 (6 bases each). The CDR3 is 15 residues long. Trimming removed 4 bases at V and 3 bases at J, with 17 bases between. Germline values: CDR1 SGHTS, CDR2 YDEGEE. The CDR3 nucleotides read TGTGCCAGCAGCCCCAGGCGGGACAAAGACTACGAGCAGTACTTC. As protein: CASSPRRDKDYEQYF.

This CDR3 is CASSLAGRGIGEQFF. In DNA, the CDR3 is TGCGCCAGCAGCTTGGCGGGGCGCGGTATCGGTGAGCAGTTCTTC. The rearrangement joins TRBV5-1 to TRBJ2-1; perhaps D is TRBD1 or TRBD2 (5 bases each). The CDR3 length is 15 residues. Trimming took off 0 bases at V and 9 bases at J, with 16 bases between the two ends. Germline assignment: CDR1 SGHRS and CDR2 YFSETQ.

The CDR3 coding sequence is TGTGCCAGCTCGCCCGACAGGTGGGGCAATCAGCCCCAGCATTTT. Translating it yields CASSPDRWGNQPQHF. V usage is TRBV18 and J usage is TRBJ1-5; TRBD1 is a possible D gene (6 bases). The CDR3 contains 15 residues. Germline V lookup: CDR1 KGHSH, CDR2 LQKENI. With 6 bases removed from V and 2 bases from J, the gap between germline ends came to 14 bases.

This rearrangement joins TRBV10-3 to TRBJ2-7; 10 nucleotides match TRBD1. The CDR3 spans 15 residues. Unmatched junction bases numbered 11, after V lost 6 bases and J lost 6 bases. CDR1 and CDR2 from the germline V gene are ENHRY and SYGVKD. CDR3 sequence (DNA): TGTGCCATCAGCGGACAGGCCAGGACAGGGGGCGAGCAGTACTTC. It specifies CAISGQARTGGEQYF.

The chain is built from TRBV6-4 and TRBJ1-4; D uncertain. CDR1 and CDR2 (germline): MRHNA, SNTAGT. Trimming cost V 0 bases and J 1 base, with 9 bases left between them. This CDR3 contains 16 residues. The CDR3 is CASSDSLNETNEKLFF. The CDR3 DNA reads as TGTGCCAGCAGTGACTCGTTAAATGAAACTAATGAAAAACTGTTTTTT.

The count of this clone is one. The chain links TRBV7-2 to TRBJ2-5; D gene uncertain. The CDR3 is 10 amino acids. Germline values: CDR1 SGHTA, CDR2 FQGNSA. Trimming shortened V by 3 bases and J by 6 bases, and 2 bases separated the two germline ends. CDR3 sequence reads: CASSFKTQYF. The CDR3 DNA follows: TGTGCCAGCAGCTTTAAGACCCAGTACTTC.

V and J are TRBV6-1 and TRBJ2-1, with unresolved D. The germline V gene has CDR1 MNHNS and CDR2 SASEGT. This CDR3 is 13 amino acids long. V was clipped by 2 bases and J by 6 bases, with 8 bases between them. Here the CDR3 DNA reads TGTGCCAGCAGTGAACCGGTCTTCAATGAGCAGTTCTTC. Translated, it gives CASSEPVFNEQFF.

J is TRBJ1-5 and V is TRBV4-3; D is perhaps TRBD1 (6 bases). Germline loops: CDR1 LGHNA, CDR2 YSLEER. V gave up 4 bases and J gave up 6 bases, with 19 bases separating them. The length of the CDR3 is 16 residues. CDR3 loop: CASSRAQGPLPQPQHF. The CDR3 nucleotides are TGCGCCAGCAGCCGCGCACAGGGTCCACTCCCTCAGCCCCAGCATTTT.

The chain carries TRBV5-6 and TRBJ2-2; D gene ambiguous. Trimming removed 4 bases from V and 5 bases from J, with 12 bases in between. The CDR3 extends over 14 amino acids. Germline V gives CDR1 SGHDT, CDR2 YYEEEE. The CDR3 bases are TGTGCCAGCAGCCACTACGAAGGGACCGGGGAGCTGTTTTTT. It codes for CASSHYEGTGELFF.

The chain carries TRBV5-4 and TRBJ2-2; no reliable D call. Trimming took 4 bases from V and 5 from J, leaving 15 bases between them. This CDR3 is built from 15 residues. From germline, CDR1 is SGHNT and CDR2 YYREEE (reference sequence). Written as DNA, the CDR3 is TGTGCCAGCAGCCTTGAAGTGTTCGGGACCGGGGAGCTGTTTTTT. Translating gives CASSLEVFGTGELFF.

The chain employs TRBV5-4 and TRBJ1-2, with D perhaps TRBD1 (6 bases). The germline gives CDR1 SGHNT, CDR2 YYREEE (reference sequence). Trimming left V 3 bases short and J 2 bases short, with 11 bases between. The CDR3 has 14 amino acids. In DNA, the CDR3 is TGTGCCAGCAGCTCAACGGGACACAACTATGGCTACACCTTC. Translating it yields CASSSTGHNYGYTF.

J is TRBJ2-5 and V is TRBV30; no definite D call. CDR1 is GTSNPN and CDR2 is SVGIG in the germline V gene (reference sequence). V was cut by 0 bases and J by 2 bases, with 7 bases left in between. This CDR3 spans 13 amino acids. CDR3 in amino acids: CAWSVRKQETQYF. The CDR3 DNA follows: TGTGCCTGGAGTGTTAGAAAGCAAGAGACCCAGTACTTC. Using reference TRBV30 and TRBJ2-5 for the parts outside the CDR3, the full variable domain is SQTIHQWPATLVQPVGSPLSLECTVEGTSNPNLYWYRQAAGRGLQLLFYSVGIGQISSEVPQNLSASRPQDRQFILSSKKLLLSDSGFYLCAWSVRKQETQYFGPGTRLLVL.

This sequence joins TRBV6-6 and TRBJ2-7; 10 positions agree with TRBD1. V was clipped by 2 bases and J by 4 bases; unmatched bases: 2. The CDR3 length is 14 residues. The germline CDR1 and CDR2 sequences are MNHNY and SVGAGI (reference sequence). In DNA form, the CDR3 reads TGTGCCAGCAGTTACGCGGGACAGGGGTACGAGCAGTACTTC. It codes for CASSYAGQGYEQYF.

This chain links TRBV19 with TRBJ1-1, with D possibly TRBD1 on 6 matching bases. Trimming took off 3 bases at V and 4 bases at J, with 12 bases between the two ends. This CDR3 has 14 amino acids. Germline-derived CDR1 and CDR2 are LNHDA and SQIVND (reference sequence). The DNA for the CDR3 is TGTGCCAGTAGTATCTCAGGGGTGAGCACTGAAGCTTTCTTT. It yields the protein CASSISGVSTEAFF.